These T cell receptor beta chains were read from a single sample in a study of cytomegalovirus exposure and HLA in healthy donors. The repertoire was sequenced with immunoSEQ multiplex PCR; TCRdb's copy has only in-frame clones and lacks some. The repertoire holds 110,000 to 150,000 clones, about 78% seen once, with nearly 7% in the top ten. Sequencing input: PBMCs. Receptors originate from a man in his forties or fifties in good health and CMV-seropositive. CDR3s include the opening cysteine and the closing phenylalanine or tryptophan. D genes are given only for firm matches. Where a row states a size, it is once, few, many or the class of an expanded clone; other rows omit it.

D gene	V gene	clone size	J gene	CDR3 protein	CDR3 DNA
TRBD2	TRBV2	-	TRBJ2-3	CASRDFGLAVTDTQYF	TGTGCCAGCAGAGACTTTGGACTAGCGGTCACAGATACGCAGTATTTT
TRBD2	TRBV29-1	-	TRBJ2-3	CSVVPLAGGGDTQYF	TGCAGCGTCGTACCTCTAGCGGGGGGGGGAGATACGCAGTATTTT
-	TRBV5-1	-	TRBJ2-5	CASSQQGRAQYF	TGCGCCAGCAGCCAACAGGGAAGGGCCCAGTACTTC
TRBD1	TRBV28	-	TRBJ1-5	CASSYRGNQPQHF	TGTGCCAGCAGTTACAGGGGGAATCAGCCCCAGCATTTT
-	TRBV11-2	-	TRBJ1-2	CASSLVAQGRGYTF	TGTGCCAGCAGCTTAGTTGCGCAGGGGCGAGGCTACACCTTC
TRBD1	TRBV5-1	-	TRBJ2-7	CASSPATGGYEQYF	TGCGCCAGCAGCCCAGCAACAGGGGGCTACGAGCAGTACTTC
TRBD1	TRBV19	-	TRBJ1-5	CASSSPGGQGLRPQHF	TGTGCCAGTAGTAGCCCCGGTGGACAGGGTCTCCGGCCCCAGCATTTT
TRBD2	TRBV4-1	-	TRBJ2-1	CASSHGLATRDEQFF	TGCGCCAGCAGCCATGGACTAGCCACGAGGGATGAGCAGTTCTTC
TRBD1	TRBV6-5	few	TRBJ2-7	CASSYLRGSYEQYF	TGTGCCAGCAGTTACCTCAGGGGGAGTTACGAGCAGTACTTC
TRBD1	TRBV18	-	TRBJ2-2	CASSPLTGGETGELFF	TGTGCCAGCTCACCACTTACAGGGGGTGAAACCGGGGAGCTGTTTTTT
-	TRBV7-9	-	TRBJ1-1	CASSLVGANTEAFF	TGTGCCAGCAGCTTAGTAGGAGCGAACACTGAAGCTTTCTTT
-	TRBV5-1	-	TRBJ1-1	CASSPREGTEAFF	TGCGCCAGCAGCCCCCGGGAGGGCACTGAAGCTTTCTTT
-	TRBV6-6	-	TRBJ2-5	CASSLQQDIETQYF	TGTGCCAGCAGTTTGCAACAGGATATAGAGACCCAGTACTTC
TRBD1	TRBV19	-	TRBJ1-4	CASSIPTGVEGKLFF	TGTGCCAGTAGTATCCCGACAGGGGTAGAGGGAAAACTGTTTTTT
-	TRBV4-2	-	TRBJ1-4	CASSQNRKSNEKLFF	TGTGCCAGCAGCCAGAACAGAAAATCGAATGAAAAACTGTTTTTT
TRBD1	TRBV4-3	-	TRBJ1-1	CASSQPGTGERTEAFF	TGCGCCAGCAGCCAACCCGGGACAGGGGAGAGAACTGAAGCTTTCTTT
-	TRBV18	few	TRBJ2-7	CASSPGRIAAYEQYF	TGTGCCAGCTCACCAGGGAGGATAGCCGCCTACGAGCAGTACTTC
-	TRBV29-1	few	TRBJ1-4	CSVEEGTRGKLFF	TGCAGCGTTGAAGAGGGAACCCGGGGAAAACTGTTTTTT
-	TRBV4-3	-	TRBJ1-5	CASSQAQGDDQPQHF	TGCGCCAGCAGCCAAGCCCAGGGTGACGATCAGCCCCAGCATTTT
-	TRBV5-6	-	TRBJ2-1	CASSLQGSSYNEQFF	TGTGCCAGCAGCTTACAGGGTTCCTCCTACAATGAGCAGTTCTTC
-	TRBV6-1	-	TRBJ2-7	CATSNRGEGGYEQYF	TGTGCCACCTCGAATCGGGGGGAGGGGGGCTACGAGCAGTACTTC
TRBD2	TRBV10-2	-	TRBJ2-1	CASSETSGTEQFF	TGCGCCAGCAGTGAGACTAGCGGGACCGAGCAGTTCTTC
TRBD2	TRBV5-1	-	TRBJ2-7	CASSLAGVGEGEQYF	TGCGCCAGCAGCTTGGCCGGGGTCGGGGAGGGCGAGCAGTACTTC
TRBD2	TRBV27	-	TRBJ2-7	CASSPYASGRSSFFLEQYF	TGTGCCAGCAGTCCGTATGCTAGCGGGAGGTCCTCGTTTTTCTTGGAGCAGTACTTC
-	TRBV30	-	TRBJ1-2	CAWRTGSTFGYTF	TGTGCCTGGAGGACAGGATCGACCTTCGGCTACACCTTC
TRBD2	TRBV4-2	few	TRBJ2-3	CASSQGRGIRTDTQYF	TGTGCCAGCAGCCAAGGGCGGGGGATTCGCACAGATACGCAGTATTTT
-	TRBV5-5	-	TRBJ2-3	CASSLRQGSTDTQYF	TGTGCCAGCAGCTTGAGGCAGGGTAGCACAGATACGCAGTATTTT
-	TRBV1	-	TRBJ1-1	CTSSQADGTLNTEAFF	TGCACCAGCAGCCAAGCTGACGGGACACTGAACACTGAAGCTTTCTTT
-	TRBV10-3	-	TRBJ1-3	CAISQGSGNTIYF	TGTGCCATCAGCCAGGGGTCTGGAAACACCATATATTTT
-	TRBV7-9	-	TRBJ2-1	CASSHTGITYNEQFF	TGTGCCAGCAGCCATACAGGGATCACCTACAATGAGCAGTTCTTC
-	TRBV30	-	TRBJ2-7	CAWSVINYEQYF	TGTGCCTGGAGTGTAATTAACTACGAGCAGTACTTC
-	TRBV4-2	-	TRBJ1-2	CASSLVRQHHGYMNYGYTF	TGTGCCAGCAGCCTGGTCAGGCAACACCATGGGTATATGAACTATGGCTACACCTTC
-	TRBV5-4	-	TRBJ1-1	CASSLAPGVDTEAFF	TGTGCCAGCAGCTTGGCCCCAGGGGTGGACACTGAAGCTTTCTTT
TRBD2	TRBV13	-	TRBJ2-2	CASSTTGGPTGELFF	TGTGCCAGCAGCACCACGGGGGGACCTACCGGGGAGCTGTTTTTT
-	TRBV6-6	-	TRBJ2-2	CASKTAGFGPGELFF	TGTGCCAGCAAGACCGCAGGGTTCGGTCCCGGGGAGCTGTTTTTT
TRBD1	TRBV6-6	-	TRBJ1-6	CAYRAGTGNSPLHF	TGTGCCTACCGGGCCGGGACAGGGAATTCACCCCTCCACTTT
TRBD1	TRBV9	-	TRBJ1-2	CASSVAGQGYGYTF	TGTGCCAGCAGCGTAGCTGGACAGGGATATGGCTACACCTTC
-	TRBV10-3	-	TRBJ2-1	CAITPTSSYNEQFF	TGTGCCATCACACCCACGAGCTCCTACAATGAGCAGTTCTTC
TRBD2	TRBV7-9	-	TRBJ2-3	CASKGLADLTDSQYF	TGTGCCAGCAAAGGACTAGCGGATCTCACAGATTCGCAGTATTTT
TRBD2	TRBV13	-	TRBJ2-1	CASSTLAGGYNEQFF	TGTGCCAGCAGCACCCTAGCGGGAGGTTACAATGAGCAGTTCTTC
-	TRBV5-6	-	TRBJ2-4	CASSLSGLAKNIQYF	TGTGCCAGCAGCTTGTCGGGACTAGCCAAAAACATTCAGTACTTC
-	TRBV7-9	-	TRBJ2-2	CASSSWGETGELFF	TGTGCCAGCAGCTCCTGGGGGGAAACCGGGGAGCTGTTTTTT